The present entry profiles one T cell receptor (beta chain) with its context. Antigen unknown. The germline CDR1 and CDR2 sequences are GTSNPN and SVGIG (reference sequence). The CDR3 length is 14 residues. V gave up 0 bases and J gave up 8 bases, with 16 bases separating them. PCR employed 60 Vbeta and 13 Jbeta primers. Profiled with immunoSEQ multiplex PCR; TCRdb holds only in-frame clones, not every one. The sample consists of 80,000 to 95,000 clones, around 70% of them appearing once. These data belong to a study of cytomegalovirus exposure and HLA in healthy donors. Findings and caveats of the study: A previous analysis found most TCR beta V segments productive roughly 90% or roughly 30% of the time. When a later analysis was performed, an Asian-associated ancestry cluster reportedly had fewer N-insertions than the approximately 600-donor mean.

Source material: PBMCs. This chain uses TRBV30 with TRBJ1-2; no definite D call. The origin of this receptor is a woman aged 45-59 years in good health and CMV-seropositive. The CDR3 reads CAWSVRSFLWGYTF. The CDR3 DNA follows: TGTGCCTGGAGTGTACGCAGTTTTCTGTGGGGCTACACCTTC.